This T cell receptor beta chain appears in the sequencing data of a study of cytomegalovirus exposure and HLA in healthy donors. Study context: The approximately 120 validation repertoires used the same platform as the roughly 670 first-cohort repertoires, a later analysis reported.

Only in-frame clones appear in the TCRdb table, and some are missing; sequencing was by immunoSEQ multiplex PCR. The sample includes about 73,000 clones, around nine tenths of them seen just once. A word on this clone: Its antigen is undetermined.

Germline V gene lookup returns CDR1 SNHLY and CDR2 FYNNEI. This CDR3 has 14 amino acids. V lost 3 bases to trimming and J lost 3 bases, with 9 bases between them. Study-level findings and limits: Published work reported that the classifier diagnosed cytomegalovirus status with high specificity and sensitivity. Some TCR beta chains (around 180 of them) were listed as cytomegalovirus-associated. Specificity for CMV antigens was confirmed in vitro for a few of the CMV-associated chains.

The chain joins TRBV2 to TRBJ1-3; D might be TRBD1 (5 bases). The sequence derives from a young woman in good health and CMV-seropositive. The specimen sequenced was PBMCs. CDR3 amino acids: CASSEEGFGNTIYF. The CDR3 DNA follows: TGTGCCAGCAGTGAGGAGGGGTTTGGAAACACCATATATTTT.